These 6 T cell receptor beta chains originate from one sample sequenced in a study of radiotherapy plus CTLA-4 blockade in lung cancer. Here immunoSEQ multiplex PCR was the method, and the copy in TCRdb shows in-frame clones only, minus some. The sample lists about 73,000 clones, more than 75% occurring once. This specimen was peripheral blood, taken from a patient treated with radiotherapy plus ipilimumab. The receptors were sampled from a human donor with non-small cell lung cancer that progressed on radiotherapy plus ipilimumab.

This chain uses TRBV7-9 with TRBJ2-6; D is undetermined. V was shortened by 5 bases and J by 0 bases, with 8 bases between the two germline ends. The CDR3 has 15 residues. CDR1 is SEHNR and CDR2 is FQNEAQ in the germline V gene (reference sequence). CDR3 sequence reads: CASSPLVSGANVLTF. The CDR3 DNA sequence: TGTGCCAGCAGCCCCCTTGTCTCTGGGGCCAACGTCCTGACTTTC. The complete variable domain, with remaining parts taken from reference TRBV7-9 and TRBJ2-6, reads DTGVSQNPRHKITKRGQNVTFRCDPISEHNRLYWYRQTLGQGPEFLTYFQNEAQLEKSRLLSDRFSAERPKGSFSTLEIQRTEQGDSAMYLCASSPLVSGANVLTFGAGSRLTVL.

V and J are TRBV12-5 and TRBJ2-2; D is unresolved. The ends were cut back, 0 bases at V and 4 bases at J, with 12 bases in the middle. This CDR3 is 16 amino acids long. Per germline, CDR1 LGHNT and CDR2 FRNRAP. The chain's CDR3 is CASGLVGSTGTGELFF. DNA for the CDR3: TGTGCTAGTGGTTTGGTAGGGTCCACGGGCACCGGGGAGCTGTTTTTT.

In this sample, this clone turned up a few times. The chain couples TRBV6-1 to TRBJ2-7; possibly TRBD2 for D (6 bases). V lost 6 bases to trimming and J lost 2 bases, with 14 bases between them. Germline CDR1 MNHNS, CDR2 SASEGT. The CDR3 runs 14 residues. In DNA, the CDR3 is TGTGCCAGCAGGGGAGGAGCGTCTACCTACGAGCAGTACTTC. Amino acid sequence: CASRGGASTYEQYF.

Worth noting for this clone: At one end the junction does not follow the germline gene, possibly because of a read error. This sample includes further DNA sequences coding for the same CDR3. The rearrangement uses TRBV27 and TRBJ1-2; TRBD1 aligns across 10 bases. The V gene's germline CDR1 is MNHEY and CDR2 SMNVEV (reference sequence). There are 16 residues in the CDR3. The chain's CDR3 is CASSLKAPGTGAGYTF. CDR3 nucleotide sequence: TGTGCCAGCAGTCTGAAGGCCCCCGGGACAGGGGCGGGCTACACTTTC.

The V gene is TRBV30, the J gene TRBJ1-5; 9 bases match TRBD1. This CDR3 is built from 14 residues. V lost 4 bases and J lost 3; bases outside the gene matches: 4. Germline CDR1 and CDR2: GTSNPN and SVGIG (reference sequence). The CDR3 sequence: CAWTDRGDNQPQHF. CDR3 sequence (DNA): TGTGCCTGGACAGACAGGGGGGACAATCAGCCCCAGCATTTT.

The chain is built from TRBV9 and TRBJ2-1; 11 bases line up with TRBD2. The CDR3 length is 17 residues. The germline CDR1 and CDR2 sequences are SGDLS and YYNGEE. The trim removed 2 bases at V and 4 bases at J, leaving 8 bases unmatched. The CDR3 DNA reads TGTGCCAGCAGCGTGGACAACGGGACTAGCGGTTACAATGAGCAGTTCTTC. The encoded protein is CASSVDNGTSGYNEQFF. The complete variable domain, with remaining parts taken from reference TRBV9 and TRBJ2-1, reads DSGVTQTPKHLITATGQRVTLRCSPRSGDLSVYWYQQSLDQGLQFLIQYYNGEERAKGNILERFSAQQFPDLHSELNLSSLELGDSALYFCASSVDNGTSGYNEQFFGPGTRLTVL.